These T cell receptor beta chains were read from a single sample in a study of technical replicates of blood from several donors. Data came from immunoSEQ multiplex PCR; TCRdb stores just in-frame clones and leaves some out. Of about 71,000 clones listed, roughly 96% are singletons. Sequenced input: T cells isolated from PBMCs. The receptor source for this set is a human donor in good health. The CDR3 runs from the conserved cysteine through the conserved F or W. D genes are given only for firm matches. Clone size is not always given. Where it is, it says once, few, many or a class for expanded clones.

clone size	J gene	V gene	D gene	CDR3 protein	CDR3 DNA
NA	TRBJ2-2	TRBV30	NA	CAGGPGWNTGELFF	TGTGCTGGAGGCCCGGGATGGAACACCGGGGAGCTGTTTTTT
NA	TRBJ2-7	TRBV28	TRBD2	CASSGSSGSGNEQYF	TGTGCCAGCAGTGGATCTAGCGGGAGCGGCAACGAGCAGTACTTC
NA	TRBJ1-1	TRBV27	NA	CASSLSIPIKRVGTEAFF	TGTGCCAGCAGTTTATCGATTCCAATCAAGAGGGTGGGCACTGAAGCTTTCTTT
NA	TRBJ2-7	TRBV5-6	NA	CASSLVGRTYEQYF	TGTGCCAGCAGCTTGGTGGGCAGGACCTACGAGCAGTACTTC
NA	TRBJ2-7	TRBV7-9	NA	CASRGSSRSYEQYF	TGTGCCAGCAGAGGGAGTTCAAGGTCCTACGAGCAGTACTTC
NA	TRBJ1-1	TRBV19	TRBD1	CASRVGQGGTEAFF	TGTGCCAGTAGAGTGGGACAGGGAGGTACTGAAGCTTTCTTT
NA	TRBJ1-5	TRBV15	NA	CATSRQDQPQHF	TGTGCCACCAGCAGACAGGATCAGCCCCAGCATTTT
NA	TRBJ2-7	TRBV6-1	TRBD1	CASRKDRTEQYF	TGTGCCAGCAGAAAGGACAGGACCGAGCAGTACTTC
NA	TRBJ1-2	TRBV4-2	NA	CASSQGGSVYGYTF	TGTGCCAGCAGCCAGGGGGGGTCGGTGTATGGCTACACCTTC
once	TRBJ1-1	TRBV19	NA	CASSIDRNTEAFF	TGTGCCAGTAGTATAGACAGGAACACTGAAGCTTTCTTT
NA	TRBJ1-1	TRBV18	NA	CASSPPPLGSYTEAFF	TGTGCCAGCTCACCACCGCCCCTTGGGAGTTACACTGAAGCTTTCTTT
NA	TRBJ2-4	TRBV25-1	NA	CASSEGRGAKNIQYF	TGTGCCAGCAGTGAGGGAAGAGGGGCCAAAAACATTCAGTACTTC
NA	TRBJ2-7	TRBV6-4	TRBD2	CASSDRLAGYLYEQYF	TGTGCCAGCAGTGACAGGCTAGCGGGATACCTTTACGAGCAGTACTTC
NA	TRBJ2-3	TRBV2	NA	CASSGSGTTDTQYF	TGTGCCAGCAGTGGAAGCGGAACCACAGATACGCAGTATTTT
NA	TRBJ2-7	TRBV30	TRBD1	CAWSPLQGNEQYF	TGTGCCTGGAGTCCTCTACAGGGGAACGAGCAGTACTTC
NA	TRBJ2-7	TRBV5-8	NA	CASSLDSPYEQYF	TGTGCCAGCAGCCTTGACAGTCCCTACGAGCAGTACTTC
once	TRBJ2-7	TRBV19	NA	CASGLGEGQGKQYF	TGTGCCAGTGGTCTCGGGGAGGGCCAGGGGAAGCAGTACTTC
NA	TRBJ1-5	TRBV7-9	NA	CASSLAGVNQPQHF	TGTGCCAGCAGCTTAGCAGGGGTCAATCAGCCCCAGCATTTT
NA	TRBJ2-7	TRBV19	TRBD2	CASSLAGGQNEQYF	TGTGCCAGTAGTCTAGCGGGAGGGCAAAACGAGCAGTACTTC
NA	TRBJ2-3	TRBV6-4	TRBD1	CASSRDRGPDTQYF	TGTGCCAGCAGCCGGGACAGGGGCCCAGATACGCAGTATTTT
NA	TRBJ2-1	TRBV4-1	TRBD2	CASSPNVAGGYNEQFF	TGCGCCAGCAGCCCGAATGTGGCGGGAGGGTACAATGAGCAGTTCTTC
NA	TRBJ1-1	TRBV6-6	TRBD1	CASSRQQGAAEAFF	TGTGCCAGCAGTCGCCAACAGGGGGCGGCTGAAGCTTTCTTT
NA	TRBJ1-2	TRBV11-2	NA	CASSLPRGGYGYTF	TGTGCCAGCAGCTTACCCCGGGGGGGCTATGGCTACACCTTC
NA	TRBJ2-7	TRBV4-1	NA	CASSQDAESSSYEQYF	TGCGCCAGCAGCCAAGATGCGGAAAGCTCCTCCTACGAGCAGTACTTC
NA	TRBJ1-4	TRBV11-2	NA	CASQGHPNEKLFF	TGTGCCAGTCAAGGACACCCTAATGAAAAACTGTTTTTT
NA	TRBJ2-6	TRBV29-1	NA	CSVEFFGSGANVLTF	TGCAGCGTTGAATTTTTCGGCTCTGGGGCCAACGTCCTGACTTTC
NA	TRBJ1-3	TRBV5-1	NA	CASSLLSGAGNTIYF	TGCGCCAGCAGCTTACTTAGCGGGGCTGGAAACACCATATATTTT
NA	TRBJ1-4	TRBV4-1	TRBD1	CASSQKDRVATNEKLFF	TGCGCCAGCAGCCAGAAAGACAGGGTGGCAACTAATGAAAAACTGTTTTTT
once	TRBJ1-5	TRBV18	NA	CASSQSAGGNQPQHF	TGTGCCAGCTCACAGTCGGCAGGGGGCAATCAGCCCCAGCATTTT
NA	TRBJ2-1	TRBV18	NA	CASSPGWAGRNEQFF	TGTGCCAGCTCACCAGGTTGGGCAGGGCGGAATGAGCAGTTCTTC
once	TRBJ1-2	TRBV7-9	TRBD1	CASSHNSGQGKQDTF	TGTGCCAGCAGCCACAATTCAGGACAGGGGAAGCAGGACACCTTC
NA	TRBJ2-7	TRBV7-9	TRBD1	CASSYRGSEQYF	TGTGCCAGCAGCTACAGGGGCAGCGAGCAGTACTTC
once	TRBJ2-3	TRBV2	TRBD2	CASSLAGQEGDTQYF	TGTGCCAGCAGCTTAGCGGGTCAAGAAGGAGATACGCAGTATTTT
NA	TRBJ2-5	TRBV9	TRBD2	CASSVREGRQETQYF	TGTGCCAGCAGCGTAAGGGAGGGGCGGCAAGAGACCCAGTACTTC
NA	TRBJ2-2	TRBV7-9	NA	CASSGTRQGYAGELFF	TGTGCCAGCAGCGGCACCAGGCAGGGGTATGCCGGGGAGCTGTTTTTT
NA	TRBJ1-1	TRBV6-5	NA	CASSYSFSSEAFF	TGTGCCAGCAGTTACTCATTTAGCTCTGAAGCTTTCTTT
NA	TRBJ2-7	TRBV6-1	NA	CASAGRDYEQYF	TGTGCCAGCGCGGGCCGAGATTACGAGCAGTACTTC
NA	TRBJ2-2	TRBV9	TRBD2	CASSVAAGAVGELFF	TGTGCCAGCAGCGTAGCCGCGGGAGCAGTCGGGGAGCTGTTTTTT
NA	TRBJ1-2	TRBV28	TRBD1	CASRPGQGGFGGYTF	TGTGCCAGCAGACCGGGACAGGGGGGTTTTGGTGGCTACACCTTC
NA	TRBJ2-7	TRBV2	NA	CASSTTGYYEQYF	TGTGCCAGCAGTACTACAGGGTACTACGAGCAGTACTTC
NA	TRBJ2-5	TRBV9	TRBD2	CASSTIAGSETQYF	TGTGCCAGCAGTACCATAGCGGGGAGTGAGACCCAGTACTTC
NA	TRBJ2-3	TRBV29-1	TRBD2	CSVDSAREAFQFTQYF	TGCAGCGTTGACTCTGCCCGGGAGGCCTTTCAGTTTACGCAGTATTTT
NA	TRBJ2-7	TRBV5-1	NA	CASSLAGPGEQYF	TGCGCCAGCAGCTTGGCTGGCCCAGGCGAGCAGTACTTC
NA	TRBJ2-7	TRBV4-1	NA	CASSQEQGGYEQYF	TGCGCCAGCAGCCAAGAACAGGGTGGCTACGAGCAGTACTTC
NA	TRBJ1-2	TRBV11-1	NA	CASEIISGGYTF	TGTGCCAGCGAAATTATCAGCGGGGGCTACACCTTC
NA	TRBJ2-7	TRBV29-1	NA	CSVETGNPYEQYF	TGCAGCGTTGAAACGGGAAACCCCTACGAGCAGTACTTC
once	TRBJ2-7	TRBV6-4	TRBD2	CASQGTSGTYEQYF	TGTGCCAGCCAAGGGACTAGCGGGACCTACGAGCAGTACTTC
NA	TRBJ1-1	TRBV7-5	NA	CVRSLRRTHLYGAFF	TGTGTCAGAAGCTTGAGAAGGACACACCTTTACGGAGCTTTCTTT
NA	TRBJ2-2	TRBV6-5	TRBD2	CASSYSWGGNTGELFF	TGTGCCAGCAGTTACAGTTGGGGGGGGAACACCGGGGAGCTGTTTTTT
NA	TRBJ1-1	TRBV19	NA	CASSPRQVMNTEAFF	TGTGCCAGTAGCCCCCGACAGGTCATGAACACTGAAGCTTTCTTT
once	TRBJ1-4	TRBV11-3	TRBD1	CASSTGTGGKLFF	TGTGCCAGCAGCACAGGGACAGGGGGAAAACTGTTTTTT
NA	TRBJ1-1	TRBV5-5	NA	CASSSLVRGQAEAFF	TGTGCCAGCAGCTCCTTGGTGAGAGGGCAAGCTGAAGCTTTCTTT
NA	TRBJ1-4	TRBV6-4	NA	CASRAQGRGNEKLFF	TGTGCCAGCAGGGCCCAGGGGAGAGGGAATGAAAAACTGTTTTTT